This T cell receptor (beta chain) was found in a study of Graves' ophthalmopathy and Graves' hyperthyroidism. On the study more broadly: No treatment had been given when peripheral blood was collected at initial diagnosis.

Beta-chain TCR CDR3 regions were amplified from RNA transcripts. First-round RT-PCR relied on HTBI primers, and a second-round multiplex PCR came next. MiXCR was run by TCRdb on the multiplex PCR reads, yielding one entry per CDR3 protein. Seen here are just over 600,000 distinct CDR3 sequences, about 20% observed once, and the top ten hold approximately 6.5%. This clonotype was recorded at least ten times. What it recognizes is unknown. The study's findings and limits: In separating ophthalmopathy from stable hyperthyroidism, a 13-signature model achieved around 85% sensitivity and 75% to 84% specificity.

The CDR3 is 14 amino acids. V lost 2 bases and J lost 1, with 11 bases in between. In germline, CDR1 is DFQATT, CDR2 SNEGSKA (reference sequence). Recruitment covered hyperthyroidism patients aged 18 to 65 whose new diagnosis was of under 2 months' duration. The PBMCs used were ones drawn from about 9.2 ml of fresh peripheral blood. Material: peripheral blood. The gene calls are TRBV20-1 and TRBJ1-1; no clear D. This sequence was found in a woman aged 18-35 years with stable Graves' hyperthyroidism. Some clones in this sample may be carry-over from other donors' samples. The CDR3 DNA reads TGCAGTGCTAGAAAGGAATTACCGAACACTGAAGCTTTCTTT. Translating gives CSARKELPNTEAFF.